The present entry profiles one T cell receptor (beta chain) with its context. What it binds is not known. The protocol was immunoSEQ multiplex PCR, while the TCRdb copy is restricted to in-frame clones and leaves out a portion. The data hold approximately 2.5 million clones, with more than 90% observed a single time. The sample originates from a study of shared clonotypes between healthy human individuals. Study-level points and caveats: Around 5% was the fraction of naive CD4 clonotypes found shared across several donors.

Healthy and HIV-negative, the adult donors had no recent acute infections or vaccinations. V shed 2 bases and J shed 5 bases, with 13 bases lying between them. Germline V gene sequence: CDR1 MNHEY, CDR2 SMNVEV (reference sequence). The CDR3 covers 15 residues. Sequencing input: naive CD4+ T cells sorted from blood. The subset: CD45RA+ positively selected. This chain uses TRBV27 with TRBJ2-1, with D unclear. This sequence originates from a young man in good health. The CDR3 bases are TGTGCCAGCAGTTTACGTCTTACACTCCACAATGAGCAGTTCTTC. Translating gives CASSLRLTLHNEQFF.